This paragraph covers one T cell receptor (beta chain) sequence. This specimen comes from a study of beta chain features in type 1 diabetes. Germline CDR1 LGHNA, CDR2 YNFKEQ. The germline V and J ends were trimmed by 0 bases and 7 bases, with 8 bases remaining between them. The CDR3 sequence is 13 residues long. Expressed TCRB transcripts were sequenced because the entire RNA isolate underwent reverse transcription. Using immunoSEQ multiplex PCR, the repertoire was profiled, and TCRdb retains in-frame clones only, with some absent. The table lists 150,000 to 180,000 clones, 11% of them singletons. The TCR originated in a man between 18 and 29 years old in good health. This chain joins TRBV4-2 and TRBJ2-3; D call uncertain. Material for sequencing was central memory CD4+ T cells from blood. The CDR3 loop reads CASSQEELNTQYF. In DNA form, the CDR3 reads TGTGCCAGCAGCCAAGAAGAGTTGAATACGCAGTATTTT.